The present TCR beta chain was sequenced within a study of metastatic and nonmetastatic thyroid tumors. Across the whole study: Comparison of repertoires was carried out across blood and tumor or nodule tissue from malignant and benign thyroid patients.

Source study methods: A papillary thyroid cancer distant-metastasis classifier was built from CDR3 differences across clinicopathological groups. TCRdb reanalyzed the PCR reads with MiXCR. TCRdb's processing, not the authors', yielded these V and J calls. The table includes around 12,000 clones, 25% to 35% detected once. On this clone: Its antigen is not known.

Patients were all untreated before their thyroid surgery. The V end lost 2 bases, the J end lost 2 bases, and 7 bases lay between the germline ends. The CDR3 runs 13 residues. Germline V gives CDR1 GTSNPN, CDR2 SVGIG (reference sequence). Study results and caveats: Significantly higher TCR beta diversity was reportedly seen in malignant thyroid tumors than benign nodules, in blood and tumor.

The genes are TRBV30 and TRBJ1-5; unclear D gene. The sequence came from a female donor with papillary thyroid cancer or a benign thyroid nodule (not recorded which). Some clones in this sample may be carry-over from other donors' samples. The sequenced material came from tumor tissue. The CDR3 region has the DNA TGTGCCTGGAGTCTCGGCCGCAATCAGCCCCAGCATTTT. Protein: CAWSLGRNQPQHF.